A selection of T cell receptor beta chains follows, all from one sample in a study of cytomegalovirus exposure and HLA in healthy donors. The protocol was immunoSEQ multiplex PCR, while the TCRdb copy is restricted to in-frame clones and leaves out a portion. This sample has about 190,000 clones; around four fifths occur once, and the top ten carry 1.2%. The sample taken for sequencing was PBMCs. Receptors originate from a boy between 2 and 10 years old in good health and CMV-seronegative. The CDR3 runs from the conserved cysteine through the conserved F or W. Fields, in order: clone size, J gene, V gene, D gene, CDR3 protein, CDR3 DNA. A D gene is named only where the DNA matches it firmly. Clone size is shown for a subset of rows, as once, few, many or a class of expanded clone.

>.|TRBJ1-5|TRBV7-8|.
CASSLGRVSNQPQHF
TGTGCCAGCAGCTTGGGGAGGGTTAGCAATCAGCCCCAGCATTTT
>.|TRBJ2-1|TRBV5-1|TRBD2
CASSPSGGSYNEQFF
TGCGCCAGCAGTCCCTCGGGGGGTTCCTACAATGAGCAGTTCTTC
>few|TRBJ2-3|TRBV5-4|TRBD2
CASSSAGGQDTQYF
TGTGCCAGCAGCTCAGCGGGGGGGCAAGATACGCAGTATTTT
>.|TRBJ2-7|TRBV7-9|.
CASSYLDRNEQYF
TGTGCCAGCAGCTACCTTGACAGAAACGAGCAGTACTTC
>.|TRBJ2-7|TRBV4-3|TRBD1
CASSQDRDRDHEQYF
TGCGCCAGCAGCCAAGACCGGGACAGGGATCACGAGCAGTACTTC
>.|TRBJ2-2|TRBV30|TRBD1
CAWNGTGGIGELFF
TGTGCCTGGAACGGGACAGGGGGAATCGGGGAGCTGTTTTTT
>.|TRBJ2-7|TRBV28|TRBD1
CASSPQTGGDIYEQYF
TGTGCCAGCAGTCCCCAGACAGGGGGGGATATCTACGAGCAGTACTTC
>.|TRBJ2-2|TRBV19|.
CASKSGNTGELFF
TGTGCCAGTAAGTCAGGGAACACCGGGGAGCTGTTTTTT
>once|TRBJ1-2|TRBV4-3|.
CASSRFREDYGYTF
TGCGCCAGCAGCCGCTTCCGGGAGGACTATGGCTACACCTTC
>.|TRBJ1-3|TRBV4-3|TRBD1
CASSHGTGNGNTIYF
TGCGCCAGCAGCCATGGGACAGGGAACGGAAACACCATATATTTT
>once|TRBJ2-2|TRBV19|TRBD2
CASSTTQIAGITGELFF
TGTGCCAGTAGTACCACCCAGATAGCGGGGATCACCGGGGAGCTGTTTTTT
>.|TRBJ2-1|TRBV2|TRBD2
CATWEVLAGDEQFF
TGTGCCACCTGGGAGGTACTAGCGGGAGATGAGCAGTTCTTC
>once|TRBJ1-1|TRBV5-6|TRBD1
CASSPEAGGYTEAFF
TGTGCCAGCAGCCCTGAGGCAGGGGGCTACACTGAAGCTTTCTTT
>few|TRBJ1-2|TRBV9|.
CASTQRGEPYGYTF
TGTGCCAGCACCCAGCGAGGCGAGCCCTATGGCTACACCTTC
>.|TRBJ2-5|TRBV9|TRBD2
CASSVAAGGEETQYF
TGTGCCAGCAGCGTAGCGGCGGGGGGCGAAGAGACCCAGTACTTC
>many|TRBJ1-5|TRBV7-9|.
CASSPAGQPQHF
TGTGCCAGCAGCCCCGCCGGTCAGCCCCAGCATTTT